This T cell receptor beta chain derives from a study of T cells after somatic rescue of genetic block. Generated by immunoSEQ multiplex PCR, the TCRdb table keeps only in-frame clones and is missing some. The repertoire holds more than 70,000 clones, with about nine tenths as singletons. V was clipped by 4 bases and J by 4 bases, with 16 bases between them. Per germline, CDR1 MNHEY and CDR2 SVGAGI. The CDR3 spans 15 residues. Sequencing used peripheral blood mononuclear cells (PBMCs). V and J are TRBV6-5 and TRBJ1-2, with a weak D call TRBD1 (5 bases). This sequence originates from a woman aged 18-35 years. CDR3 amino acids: CASSSPSAGLYGYTF. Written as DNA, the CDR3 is TGTGCCAGCAGTTCCCCCTCAGCGGGACTCTATGGCTACACCTTC.